The 13 T cell receptor beta chains below all came from one sample that was sequenced in a study of CD4+ T cells in melanoma. Profiled with immunoSEQ multiplex PCR; TCRdb holds only in-frame clones, not every one. The table lists 20,000 or so clones, about 85% of them singletons, with about 5.4% in the top ten. Sequencing input: cells from a culture (not recorded whether cultured in vitro). All receptors come from a human donor with melanoma.

This clone was observed a handful of times. The chain uses TRBV10-3 and TRBJ2-1, with D tentatively TRBD1 (5 bases). Germline CDR1 ENHRY, CDR2 SYGVKD. This CDR3 has 13 residues. Trimming stripped 5 bases from V and 8 bases from J, with 13 bases between. The CDR3 coding sequence is TGTGCCATCAGTCTTCAGGGTGGGGATGAGCAGTTCTTC. This codes for CAISLQGGDEQFF.

This rearrangement joins TRBV19 to TRBJ1-5; D is perhaps TRBD1 (5 bases). Germline lookup yields CDR1 LNHDA and CDR2 SQIVND (reference sequence). The CDR3 has 13 amino acids. Trimming pared 10 bases from V and 6 bases from J, leaving 16 bases between. The chain's CDR3 is CATSGGAAQPQHF. CDR3 nucleotides: TGTGCCACCTCGGGGGGAGCTGCTCAGCCCCAGCATTTT.

V is TRBV2 and J is TRBJ1-2; TRBD1 matches 7 bases. The CDR3 is 13 residues long. Germline V CDR1 and CDR2: SNHLY, FYNNEI. With V trimmed by 9 bases and J by 2 bases, 6 bases remained unmatched. The CDR3 reads CASRQGLNYGYTF. The CDR3 region has the DNA TGTGCCAGTAGACAGGGTTTGAACTATGGCTACACCTTC.

The chain uses TRBV2 and TRBJ1-2; D unclear. CDR3 length equals 14 residues. Germline CDR1 and CDR2: SNHLY and FYNNEI. The ends were cut back, 7 bases at V and 7 bases at J, with 19 bases in the middle. Here the CDR3 reads CASMLDLRPRGYTF. The CDR3 DNA reads as TGTGCCAGCATGCTAGATCTCCGGCCTCGTGGCTACACCTTC. The variable domain in full, completed from reference TRBV2 and TRBJ1-2, reads EPEVTQTPSHQVTQMGQEVILRCVPISNHLYFYWYRQILGQKVEFLVSFYNNEISEKSEIFDDQFSVERPDGSNFTLKIRSTKLEDSAMYFCASMLDLRPRGYTFGSGTRLTVV.

The chain employs TRBV27 and TRBJ1-2; D uncertain. CDR3 size: 15 residues. Germline CDR1 reads MNHEY; CDR2 reads SMNVEV (reference sequence). The V gene lost 1 base and the J gene lost 2 bases, with 11 bases spanning the gap. The CDR3 DNA reads TGTGCCAGCAGTTTATTTGGCGGAACGAACTATGGCTACACCTTC. Encoded protein: CASSLFGGTNYGYTF.

This sequence joins TRBV7-9 and TRBJ1-5, with D tentatively TRBD1 (6 bases). Trimming removed 5 bases at V and 4 bases at J, with 18 bases between. CDR1 is SEHNR, CDR2 FQNEAQ, per germline (reference sequence). This CDR3 has 16 amino acids. The CDR3 coding sequence is TGTGCCAGCAGCCCGTTGGGGGCAGGGCGAAATCAGCCCCAGCATTTT. It encodes CASSPLGAGRNQPQHF.

This CDR3 is CSVPIIGGLQFF. The CDR3 bases are TGCAGCGTTCCCATAATTGGCGGCCTCCAGTTCTTC. The chain uses TRBV29-1 and TRBJ2-1; D remains ambiguous. The CDR3 is made up of 12 amino acids. Trimming shortened V by 5 bases and J by 13 bases, and 18 bases separated the two germline ends. The V gene's germline CDR1 is SQVTM and CDR2 ANQGSEA.

The J gene is TRBJ1-4, the V gene TRBV6-6; the match to TRBD1 covers 11 bases. The junction had 2 bases not matched to a gene; V was cut back by 0 bases and J by 8 bases. Germline loops: CDR1 MNHNY, CDR2 SVGAGI (reference sequence). CDR3 length: 15 amino acids. CDR3 bases: TGTGCCAGCAGTTACTCCGGGACAGGGGGAGAAAAACTGTTTTTT. Translated, it gives CASSYSGTGGEKLFF.

This rearrangement joins TRBV5-1 to TRBJ2-7; 7 bases map to TRBD1. The CDR3 is 13 residues long. V shed 3 bases and J 5 bases; nucleotides not matched to a gene: 5. Germline-derived CDR1 and CDR2 are SGHRS and YFSETQ. This chain's CDR3 is CASSWDSVDEQYF. CDR3 DNA: TGCGCCAGCAGCTGGGACAGTGTTGACGAGCAGTACTTC.

The genes are TRBV2 and TRBJ2-5; 10 nucleotides agree with TRBD2. Per germline, CDR1 SNHLY and CDR2 FYNNEI. The CDR3 runs to 14 residues. J lost 3 bases, V lost 6 bases, and 4 bases had no gene match. The CDR3 sequence is CASRYTSGEETQYF. CDR3 bases: TGTGCCAGCAGATACACTAGCGGGGAAGAGACCCAGTACTTC.

The rearrangement uses TRBV19 and TRBJ1-5; perhaps TRBD1 as D (6 bases). In germline, CDR1 is LNHDA, CDR2 SQIVND (reference sequence). This CDR3 is 17 amino acids long. The ends were cut back, 3 bases at V and 0 bases at J, with 15 bases in the middle. The CDR3 is CASSMYSPGHSNQPQHF. In DNA form, the CDR3 reads TGTGCCAGTAGTATGTACTCCCCGGGACATAGCAATCAGCCCCAGCATTTT. The full variable domain, rest sourced from reference TRBV19 and TRBJ1-5, is DGGITQSPKYLFRKEGQNVTLSCEQNLNHDAMYWYRQDPGQGLRLIYYSQIVNDFQKGDIAEGYSVSREKKESFPLTVTSAQKNPTAFYLCASSMYSPGHSNQPQHFGDGTRLSIL.

J is TRBJ2-5 and V is TRBV5-1; 7 bases are a match to TRBD1. V shed 3 bases and J 2 bases; nucleotides not matched to a gene: 4. CDR1 and CDR2 from the germline V gene are SGHRS and YFSETQ. This CDR3 has 14 residues. The CDR3 sequence is CASSSTGLQETQYF. The DNA for the CDR3 is TGCGCCAGCAGCTCGACAGGGCTACAAGAGACCCAGTACTTC.

The V and J genes are TRBV2 and TRBJ2-7, with D possibly being TRBD2 (6 bases). The CDR3 covers 15 residues. In germline, CDR1 is SNHLY, CDR2 FYNNEI. Deletions cut 2 bases from V and 2 bases from J, with 13 bases between. The CDR3 loop reads CASSERGTLAYEQYF. DNA of the CDR3: TGTGCCAGCAGTGAACGGGGGACGCTCGCCTACGAGCAGTACTTC.